The entry that follows covers one TCR beta chain sequence. The V end was cut by 1 base, the J end by 1 base, with 11 bases between. Germline V lookup: CDR1 LGHDT, CDR2 YNNKEL (reference sequence). The CDR3 spans 16 residues. The authors' processing: For nucleated cells, counts were estimated from reference gene primer amplification. Here immunoSEQ multiplex PCR was the method, and the copy in TCRdb shows in-frame clones only, minus some. D and trimming were read from the DNA, whereas the V and J calls and clone size are those reported in that table. The sample holds fewer than 200,000 clones; roughly 70% are singletons and the top ten take around 3%. The record originates from a study of blood T cell repertoires in COVID-19. As for the study in general: Acute and convalescent COVID-19 specimens originated in the United States, Italy and Spain. T cells, B-cell-depleted T cells, or PBMCs provided the cDNA or gDNA that served as material.

The receptor was derived from a woman of 80 years or more with acute or convalescent COVID-19. J is TRBJ1-5 and V is TRBV3-1 (or the pseudogene TRBV3-2); no reliable D call. Sequencing input: peripheral blood. The chain's CDR3 is CASSQGSGRSNQPQHF. The CDR3 DNA follows: TGTGCCAGCAGCCAAGGGTCTGGGAGAAGCAATCAGCCCCAGCATTTT.